This entry lists 27 T cell receptor beta chains sequenced from one sample in a study of T-cell reconstitution after alpha-beta-depleted transplantation in children (dated by TCRdb to 2016 to 2018). The meaning of the sample's treatment or condition label: allogeneic hematopoietic cell transplantation with graft depleted of TCRalphabeta T cells and CD19 B cells. Library preparation used PCR. Sequencing was carried out with an Illumina HiSeq 2500. TCR libraries were prepared with molecular barcoding, using unique molecular identifiers to normalize TCRbeta repertoire quantification. The public reads were quality trimmed at Q25 with fastp and then assembled into clones with MiXCR by TCRdb, keeping productive beta chains. Rows with one shared CDR3 protein collapse into an entry with the most common genes and DNA. The sample contains under 850,000 distinct CDR3 sequences, roughly 14% of them found a single time. The ten most abundant clones make up 0.79% of the sample.

The specimen comprised PBMCs, sampled before TCRalphabeta/CD19-depleted stem cell transplant. The origin of the receptors is a girl aged 2-10 years with congenital amegakaryocytic thrombocytopenia, due to receive a stem cell transplant.

The chain combines TRBV15 with TRBJ2-4; possible D gene TRBD1, 5 bases. The CDR3 contains 14 residues. Germline CDR1 is LNHNV and CDR2 is YYDKDF (reference sequence). The germline V and J ends were trimmed by 3 bases and 5 bases, with 11 bases remaining between them. The CDR3 bases are TGTGCCACCAGCAGCCTATCCAGGGAAAACATTCAGTACTTC. This gives the protein CATSSLSRENIQYF.

Remarks on this clonotype: This may arise from a read error, as a much more abundant clone is one base away. This rearrangement joins TRBV5-6 to TRBJ1-2; D gene uncertain. Germline loops: CDR1 SGHDT, CDR2 YYEEEE. The CDR3 contains 14 residues. CDR3 residues: CASSLVAFDYGYAF. The CDR3 nucleotides are TGTGCCAGCAGCTTGGTGGCGTTCGACTATGGCTACGCCTTC. The full variable domain, with the rest looked up from reference TRBV5-6 and TRBJ1-2, is DAGVTQSPTHLIKTRGQQVTLRCSPKSGHDTVSWYQQALGQGPQFIFQYYEEEERQRGNFPDRFSGHQFPNYSSELNVNALLLGDSALYLCASSLVAFDYGYAFGSGTRLTVV.

With regard to this clonotype: Germline and junction disagree at one end, which may indicate a read error. This chain links TRBV10-3 with TRBJ2-2, with a weak D call TRBD2 (5 bases). CDR3 size: 12 residues. Germline V gene data show CDR1 as ENHRY and CDR2 as SYGVKD. In nucleotides, the CDR3 is TGTGCCATCCTCCTTAACACCGGGGAGCTGTCTTTT. This gives the protein CAILLNTGELSF.

This clonotype was observed at least ten times. The rearrangement links TRBV5-1 to TRBJ2-5; 9 bases fit TRBD2. J lost 5 bases, V lost 8 bases, and 16 bases had no gene match. The CDR3 contains 16 residues. Germline V gives CDR1 SGHRS, CDR2 YFSETQ. The DNA of the CDR3 is TGCGCCAGTATGCGAGCTTTTAGCGGGAGTGAGGAGACCCAGTACTTC. Translating it yields CASMRAFSGSEETQYF.

Comment on this clonotype: This may arise from a read error, as a much more abundant clone is one base away. This chain joins TRBV5-1 and TRBJ2-7; D is unclear. V lost 4 bases, J lost 6 bases, and 20 bases lay in between. The CDR3 runs to 15 residues. Germline CDR1 is SGHRS and CDR2 is YFSETQ. CDR3 DNA sequence: TGCGCCAGCAGCCCTTTGGGCAGACTCCCCTCCGAGCAGTACTTC. It codes for CASSPLGRLPSEQYF. The complete variable domain, with remaining parts taken from reference TRBV5-1 and TRBJ2-7, reads KAGVTQTPRYLIKTRGQQVTLSCSPISGHRSVSWYQQTPGQGLQFLFEYFSETQRNKGNFPGRFSGRQFSNSRSEMNVSTLELGDSALYLCASSPLGRLPSEQYFGPGTRLTVT.

This chain links TRBV6-2 or TRBV6-3 with TRBJ2-3; 8 nucleotides agree with TRBD2. The CDR3 has 17 residues. Losses at the gene ends were 0 bases for V and 5 bases for J; bases not matched to a gene: 10. Germline V CDR1 and CDR2: MNHEY, SVGEGT. The CDR3 region is CASSYSIREGEEDTQYF. The CDR3 DNA sequence: TGTGCCAGCAGTTACTCGATTCGGGAGGGCGAGGAAGATACGCAGTATTTT.

This clonotype was counted between two and nine times. The V gene is TRBV7-2, the J gene TRBJ2-7; 11 nucleotides agree with TRBD2. The CDR3 sequence is 19 residues long. Trimming took 5 bases from V and 0 from J; bases not matched to a gene: 15. Germline V gene lookup returns CDR1 SGHTA and CDR2 FQGNSA. The CDR3 here is CASSPGLAGVWGSSYEQYF. The CDR3 DNA reads as TGTGCCAGCAGCCCCGGACTAGCGGGTGTCTGGGGCAGCTCCTACGAGCAGTACTTC.

The chain employs TRBV7-9 and TRBJ1-2; D is unresolved. V was trimmed by 0 bases and J by 6 bases, leaving 11 bases between them. CDR3 length: 14 residues. CDR1 SEHNR and CDR2 FQNEAQ come from the germline V gene (reference sequence). Here the CDR3 DNA reads TGTGCCAGCAGCTTAGCACAGCCTGGGAATGGCTACACCTTC. It encodes CASSLAQPGNGYTF.

V usage is TRBV7-9 and J usage is TRBJ2-7, with 7 bases aligning to TRBD2. This CDR3 has 15 residues. Germline CDR1 reads SEHNR; CDR2 reads FQNEAQ (reference sequence). V shed 3 bases and J 2 bases; nucleotides not matched to a gene: 7. CDR3 protein: CASSLVASGPYEQYF. The CDR3, as DNA: TGTGCCAGCAGCTTGGTCGCTAGCGGCCCCTACGAGCAGTACTTC.

The sample holds many counts of this clonotype. The chain is built from TRBV7-8 and TRBJ2-7; a weak D match, TRBD1 (5 bases). The germline V and J ends were trimmed by 4 bases and 6 bases, with 25 bases remaining between them. The CDR3 contains 17 residues. Germline V gene lookup returns CDR1 SGHVS and CDR2 FQNEAQ. The CDR3 is CASSSAQGRIPEFEQYF. The CDR3 DNA reads TGTGCCAGCAGCTCAGCCCAGGGCAGGATCCCAGAGTTCGAGCAGTACTTC.

This chain joins TRBV29-1 and TRBJ2-1; a weak D match, TRBD1 (6 bases). CDR3 length: 14 amino acids. CDR1 is SQVTM, CDR2 ANQGSEA, per germline. Trimming pared 4 bases from V and 5 bases from J, leaving 15 bases between. CDR3 loop: CSVVGQKFDNEQFF. The CDR3 bases are TGCAGCGTTGTAGGACAGAAGTTTGACAATGAGCAGTTCTTC.

A few counts support this clonotype. The chain employs TRBV6-8 and TRBJ2-5, with D unresolved. The CDR3 extends over 10 amino acids. Deletions cut 8 bases from V and 5 bases from J, with 6 bases between. Germline assignment: CDR1 MNHGY and CDR2 SAAAGT. The CDR3 here is CASVRETQYF. The CDR3 region has the DNA TGTGCCAGCGTCCGGGAGACCCAGTACTTC.

The rearrangement uses TRBV7-7 and TRBJ2-3, with a possible D match to TRBD2 (6 bases). There are 18 residues in the CDR3. The germline V and J ends were trimmed by 5 bases and 0 bases, with 21 bases remaining between them. CDR1 and CDR2 from the germline V gene are SSHAT and FNYEAQ (reference sequence). CDR3 loop: CASSPDFGGGGSTDTQYF. In DNA, the CDR3 is TGTGCCAGCAGCCCAGACTTTGGGGGAGGCGGGAGCACAGATACGCAGTATTTT.

This clonotype was recorded a few times. Lacking the conserved final phenylalanine or tryptophan, this CDR3 likely reflects a read error. Because the CDR3's place on the DNA is in doubt, the DNA is left out and the CDR3 is given as listed by TCRdb. The chain combines TRBV12-3 or TRBV12-4 with TRBJ1-1; the D call TRBD1 from the table was never checked on the DNA. Termini included, the CDR3 measures 11 amino acids. CDR3 protein: CASSFGPTGAL.

The rearrangement links TRBV11-2 to TRBJ2-2; D not certain. V dropped 6 bases and J dropped 1 base, with 9 bases sitting between them. Germline lookup yields CDR1 SGHAT and CDR2 FQNNGV. This CDR3 is 14 amino acids long. CDR3 protein: CASRTHMNTGELFF. The CDR3 DNA follows: TGTGCCAGCAGGACGCACATGAACACCGGGGAGCTGTTTTTT.

The V call is TRBV5-1, the J call TRBJ2-1, with 8 bases aligning to TRBD1. There are 16 residues in the CDR3. CDR1 and CDR2 (germline): SGHRS, YFSETQ. V lost 3 bases, J lost 5 bases, and 10 bases stayed unmatched. CDR3 sequence: CASSSQTGELNNEQFF. The CDR3 DNA reads as TGCGCCAGCAGCTCTCAGACAGGGGAACTTAACAATGAGCAGTTCTTC.

This clonotype was seen repeatedly, ten times or more. The chain is built from TRBV29-1 and TRBJ2-1, with 7 bases identical to TRBD2. Germline V gene lookup returns CDR1 SQVTM and CDR2 ANQGSEA. J was trimmed by 10 bases and V by 1 base; bases with no gene match: 4. The CDR3 extends over 12 amino acids. CDR3 amino acids: CSVEGLANEQFF. Here the CDR3 DNA reads TGCAGCGTTGAAGGACTAGCCAACGAGCAGTTCTTC.

V is TRBV4-1 and J is TRBJ2-7; D could derive from TRBD1 or TRBD2 (5 bases each). The CDR3 is made up of 14 amino acids. The germline gives CDR1 MGHRA, CDR2 YSYEKL. V lost 4 bases, J lost 4 bases, and 14 bases lay in between. The CDR3 is CASSPTGPSYEQYF. The DNA for the CDR3 is TGCGCCAGCAGCCCCACGGGGCCGTCTTACGAGCAGTACTTC.

The chain joins TRBV14 to TRBJ2-1, with no clear D. The CDR3 loop spans 16 amino acids. The V end lost 4 bases, the J end lost 1 base, and 14 bases lay between the germline ends. In germline, CDR1 is SGHDN, CDR2 FVKESK. The CDR3 nucleotides are TGTGCCAGCAGCCCTCAGCCTCCGCTATCCTACAATGAGCAGTTCTTC. Protein product: CASSPQPPLSYNEQFF.

A remark on this clonotype: The junction and the germline gene differ at one end; a read error may be behind it. The V gene is TRBV20-1, the J gene TRBJ2-1, with TRBD2 matching over 9 bases. The CDR3 extends over 17 amino acids. Per germline, CDR1 DFQATT and CDR2 SNEGSKA (reference sequence). As DNA, the CDR3 is TGCTGTGCTAGGAAACCTTGGCGGGAGGGGGCCTACAATGAGCAGTTCTTC. It specifies CCARKPWREGAYNEQFF.

The J gene is TRBJ1-2, the V gene TRBV30; D remains ambiguous. The V end lost 2 bases, the J end lost 4 bases, and 8 bases lay between the germline ends. Germline V lookup: CDR1 GTSNPN, CDR2 SVGIG (reference sequence). The CDR3 loop spans 12 amino acids. For the CDR3, the DNA is TGTGCCTGGAGTTATAGGACCTATGGCTACACCTTC. Amino acids: CAWSYRTYGYTF.

V gene TRBV5-6 combines with J gene TRBJ2-2; D remains ambiguous. V shed 2 bases and J shed 4 bases, with 12 bases lying between them. The CDR3 is made up of 15 amino acids. CDR1 is SGHDT, CDR2 YYEEEE, per germline. The CDR3 DNA reads TGTGCCAGCAGCTTTTATCCGGCAACCACCGGGGAGCTGTTTTTT. It translates to CASSFYPATTGELFF.

This clonotype was found many times. The chain employs TRBV29-1 and TRBJ1-2; D possibly corresponds to TRBD1 (6 bases). Looked up from germline, CDR1 is SQVTM and CDR2 is ANQGSEA. V was pared by 5 bases and J by 8 bases, with 15 bases between. The CDR3 totals 12 residues. CDR3: CSVIVQGQGYTF. The CDR3 DNA is TGCAGCGTTATCGTGCAGGGACAAGGCTACACCTTC.

This clonotype was found many times. This chain connects TRBV18 to TRBJ2-1; no firm D call. From germline, CDR1 is KGHSH and CDR2 LQKENI. The CDR3 is 15 residues long. Trimming took 0 bases from V and 5 from J, leaving 11 bases between them. CDR3 sequence (DNA): TGTGCCAGCTCACCACCCTTGGCAGTGAACAATGAGCAGTTCTTC. The encoded protein is CASSPPLAVNNEQFF.

This clonotype was picked up a small number of times. The rearrangement links TRBV20-1 to TRBJ2-3, with 10 positions matching TRBD2. The CDR3 runs to 15 residues. Germline trimming cut 6 bases from V and 3 bases from J; bases unmatched to any gene: 9. Germline V gene data show CDR1 as DFQATT and CDR2 as SNEGSKA (reference sequence). The CDR3 here is CSAQREGGGTDTQYF. In DNA form, the CDR3 reads TGCAGTGCCCAGCGGGAGGGGGGGGGAACAGATACGCAGTATTTT.

The chain links TRBV27 to TRBJ2-1; D is unresolved. CDR3 length: 13 residues. Per the germline V gene, CDR1 is MNHEY and CDR2 is SMNVEV (reference sequence). Trimming shortened V by 2 bases and J by 6 bases, and 8 bases separated the two germline ends. CDR3 in amino acids: CASSLKLFNEQFF. CDR3 nucleotides: TGTGCCAGCAGTTTAAAACTGTTCAATGAGCAGTTCTTC.

This clonotype was counted ten times or more. V usage is TRBV12-3 or TRBV12-4 and J usage is TRBJ2-7; TRBD1 is a possible D gene (6 bases). The germline V and J ends were trimmed by 5 bases and 4 bases, with 18 bases remaining between them. The CDR3 spans 15 residues. The CDR3: CASSPLGQGSYEQYF. In nucleotides, the CDR3 is TGTGCCAGCAGTCCGTTGGGTCAGGGGTCTTACGAGCAGTACTTC.